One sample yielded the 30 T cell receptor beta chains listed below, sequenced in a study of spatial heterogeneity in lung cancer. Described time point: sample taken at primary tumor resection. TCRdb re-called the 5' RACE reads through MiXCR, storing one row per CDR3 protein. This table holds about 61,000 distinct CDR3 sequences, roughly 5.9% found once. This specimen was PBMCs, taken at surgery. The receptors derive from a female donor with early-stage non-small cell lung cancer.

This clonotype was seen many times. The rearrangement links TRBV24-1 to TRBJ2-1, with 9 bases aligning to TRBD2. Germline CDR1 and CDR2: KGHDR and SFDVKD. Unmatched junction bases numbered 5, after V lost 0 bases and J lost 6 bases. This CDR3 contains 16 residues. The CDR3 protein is CATSDLMAGGSNEQFF. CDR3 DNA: TGTGCCACCAGTGATTTGATGGCGGGAGGGTCCAATGAGCAGTTCTTC.

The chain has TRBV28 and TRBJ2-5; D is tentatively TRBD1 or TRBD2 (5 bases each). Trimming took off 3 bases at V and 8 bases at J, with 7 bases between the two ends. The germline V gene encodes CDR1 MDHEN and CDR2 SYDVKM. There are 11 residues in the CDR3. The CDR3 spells CASSFGGTQYF. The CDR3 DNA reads TGTGCCAGCAGTTTTGGGGGAACCCAGTACTTC.

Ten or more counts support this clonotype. CDR3 coding DNA: TGCGCCAGCAGCCAACCCCTTAACTATGGCTACACCTTC. Its protein product is CASSQPLNYGYTF. This rearrangement joins TRBV23-1 to TRBJ1-2; D is unclear. TRBV23-1 is an ORF, with its function uncertain. This CDR3 contains 13 residues. V lost 6 bases, J lost 1 base, and 9 bases lay in between.

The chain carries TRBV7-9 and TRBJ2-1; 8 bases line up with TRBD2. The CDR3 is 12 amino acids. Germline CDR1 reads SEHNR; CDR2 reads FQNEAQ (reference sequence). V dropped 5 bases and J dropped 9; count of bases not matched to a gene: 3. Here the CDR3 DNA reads TGTGCCAGCAGCCTGACTAGCGCTGAGCAGTTCTTC. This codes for CASSLTSAEQFF.

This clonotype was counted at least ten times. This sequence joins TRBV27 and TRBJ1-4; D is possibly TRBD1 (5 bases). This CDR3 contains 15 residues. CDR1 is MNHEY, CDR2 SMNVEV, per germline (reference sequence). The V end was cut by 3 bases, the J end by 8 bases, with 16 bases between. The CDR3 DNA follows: TGTGCCAGCAGTTTCGGCCTGGGGGAGGGCGAAAAACTGTTTTTT. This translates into CASSFGLGEGEKLFF.

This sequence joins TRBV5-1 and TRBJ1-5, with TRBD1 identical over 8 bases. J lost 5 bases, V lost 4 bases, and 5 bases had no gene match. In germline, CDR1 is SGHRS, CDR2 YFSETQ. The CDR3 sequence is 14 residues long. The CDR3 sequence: CASSRGQGDQPQHF. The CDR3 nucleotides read TGCGCCAGCAGCCGCGGACAGGGAGATCAGCCCCAGCATTTT.

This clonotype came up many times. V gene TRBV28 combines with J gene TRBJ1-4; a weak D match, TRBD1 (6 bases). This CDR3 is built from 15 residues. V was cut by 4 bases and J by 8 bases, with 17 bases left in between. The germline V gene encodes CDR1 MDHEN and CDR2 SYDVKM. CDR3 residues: CASSWTGQIGEKLFF. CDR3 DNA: TGTGCCAGCAGTTGGACGGGACAAATAGGAGAAAAACTGTTTTTT.

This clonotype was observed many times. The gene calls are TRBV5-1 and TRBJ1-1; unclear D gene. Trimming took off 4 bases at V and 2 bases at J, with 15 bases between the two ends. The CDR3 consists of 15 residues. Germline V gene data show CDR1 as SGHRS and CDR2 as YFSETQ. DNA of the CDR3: TGCGCCAGCAGCCCGACGGGTCAGGTAAACACTGAAGCTTTCTTT. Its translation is CASSPTGQVNTEAFF.

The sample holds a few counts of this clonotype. The CDR3 nucleotides are TGTGCCACCGAGCGGGAGGGAACCAATGAGCAGTTCTTC. This encodes CATEREGTNEQFF. The V gene is TRBV24-1, the J gene TRBJ2-1; 10 nucleotides align to TRBD2. From germline, CDR1 is KGHDR and CDR2 SFDVKD. The CDR3 loop spans 13 amino acids. V lost 9 bases and J lost 6; bases outside the gene matches: 4.

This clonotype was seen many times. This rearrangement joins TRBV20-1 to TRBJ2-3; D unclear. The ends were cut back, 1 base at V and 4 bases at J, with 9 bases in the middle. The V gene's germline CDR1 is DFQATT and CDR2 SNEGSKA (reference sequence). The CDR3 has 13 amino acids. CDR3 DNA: TGCAGTGCTAGAGCTTCCCTTTCAGATACGCAGTATTTT. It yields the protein CSARASLSDTQYF.

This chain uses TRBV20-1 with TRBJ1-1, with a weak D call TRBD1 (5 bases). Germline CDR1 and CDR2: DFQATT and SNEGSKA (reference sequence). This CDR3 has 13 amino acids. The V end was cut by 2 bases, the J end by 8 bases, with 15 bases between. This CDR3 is CSARPFGAGEAFF. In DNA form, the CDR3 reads TGCAGTGCTAGACCATTCGGAGCAGGGGAAGCTTTCTTT.

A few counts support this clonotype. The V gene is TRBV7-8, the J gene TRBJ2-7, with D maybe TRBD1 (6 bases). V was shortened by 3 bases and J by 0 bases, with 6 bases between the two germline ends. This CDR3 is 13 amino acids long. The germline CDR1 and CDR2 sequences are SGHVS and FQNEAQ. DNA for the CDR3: TGTGCCAGCAGCTTGGACAGCTCCTACGAGCAGTACGTC. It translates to CASSLDSSYEQYV.

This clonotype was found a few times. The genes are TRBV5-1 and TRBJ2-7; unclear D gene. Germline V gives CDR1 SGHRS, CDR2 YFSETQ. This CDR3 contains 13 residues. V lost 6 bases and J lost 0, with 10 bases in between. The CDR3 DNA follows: TGCGCCAGCAACCGAGAGGACTCCTACGAGCAGTACTTC. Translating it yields CASNREDSYEQYF.

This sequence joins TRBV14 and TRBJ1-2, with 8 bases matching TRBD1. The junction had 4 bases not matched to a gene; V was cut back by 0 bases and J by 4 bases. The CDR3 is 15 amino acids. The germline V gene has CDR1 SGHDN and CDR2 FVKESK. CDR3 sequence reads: CASSQDWQGAYGYTF. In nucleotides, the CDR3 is TGTGCCAGCAGCCAAGATTGGCAGGGGGCCTATGGCTACACCTTC.

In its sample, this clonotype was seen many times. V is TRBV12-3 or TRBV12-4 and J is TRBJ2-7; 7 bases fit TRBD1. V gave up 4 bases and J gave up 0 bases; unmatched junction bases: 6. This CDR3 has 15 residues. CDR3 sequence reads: CASSSSRGTSYEQYV. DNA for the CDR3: TGTGCCAGCAGTTCAAGCAGGGGGACCTCCTACGAGCAGTACGTC.

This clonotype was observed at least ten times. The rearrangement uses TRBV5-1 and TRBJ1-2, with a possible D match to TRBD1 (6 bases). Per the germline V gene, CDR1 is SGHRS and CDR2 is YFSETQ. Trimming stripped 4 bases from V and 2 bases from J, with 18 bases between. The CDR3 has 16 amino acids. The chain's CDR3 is CASSEGQLLPNYGYTF. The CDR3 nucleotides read TGCGCCAGCAGCGAGGGACAACTCCTCCCAAACTATGGCTACACCTTC.

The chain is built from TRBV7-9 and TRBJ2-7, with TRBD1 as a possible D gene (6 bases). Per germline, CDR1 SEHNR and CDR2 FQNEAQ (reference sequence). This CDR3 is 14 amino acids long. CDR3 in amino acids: CASSSGDNSYEQCV. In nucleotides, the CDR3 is TGTGCCAGCAGCTCAGGGGACAATTCGTACGAGCAGTGCGTC.

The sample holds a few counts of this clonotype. This CDR3 reads CASSPLGGQAEAFF. The CDR3 DNA reads as TGTGCCAGCAGCCCGCTAGGAGGACAGGCTGAAGCTTTCTTT. The chain employs TRBV7-3 and TRBJ1-1; TRBD1 matches at 7 bases. The CDR3 length is 14 residues. Losses at the gene ends were 5 bases for V and 6 bases for J; bases not matched to a gene: 9. Per germline, CDR1 SGHTA and CDR2 FQGTGA.

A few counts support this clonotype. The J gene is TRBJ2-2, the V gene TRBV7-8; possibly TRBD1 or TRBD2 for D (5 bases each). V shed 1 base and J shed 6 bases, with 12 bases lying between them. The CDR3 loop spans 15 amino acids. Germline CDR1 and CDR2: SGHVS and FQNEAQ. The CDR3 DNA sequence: TGTGCCAGCAGCTTAGGTCCAGGGCGGGCCGGGGAGCTGTTTTTT. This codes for CASSLGPGRAGELFF.

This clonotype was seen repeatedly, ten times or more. CDR3 sequence reads: CASSLEGDNGSPLHF. Written as DNA, the CDR3 is TGTGCCAGCAGCCTTGAAGGGGATAATGGTTCACCCCTCCACTTT. The V and J genes are TRBV7-9 and TRBJ1-6; D is perhaps TRBD1 (5 bases). Germline V gene lookup returns CDR1 SEHNR and CDR2 FQNEAQ (reference sequence). The CDR3 extends over 15 amino acids. V was shortened by 5 bases and J by 9 bases, with 17 bases between the two germline ends.

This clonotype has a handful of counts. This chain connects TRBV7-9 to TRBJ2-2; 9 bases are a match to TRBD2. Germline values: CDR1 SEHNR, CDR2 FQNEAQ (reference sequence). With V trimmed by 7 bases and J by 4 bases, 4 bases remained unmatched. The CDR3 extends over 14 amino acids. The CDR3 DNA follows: TGTGCCAGCACCGTAGCGGGAGCCACCGGGGAGCTGTTTTTT. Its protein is CASTVAGATGELFF. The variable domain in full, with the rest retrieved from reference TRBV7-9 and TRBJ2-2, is DTGVSQNPRHKITKRGQNVTFRCDPISEHNRLYWYRQTLGQGPEFLTYFQNEAQLEKSRLLSDRFSAERPKGSFSTLEIQRTEQGDSAMYLCASTVAGATGELFFGEGSRLTVL.

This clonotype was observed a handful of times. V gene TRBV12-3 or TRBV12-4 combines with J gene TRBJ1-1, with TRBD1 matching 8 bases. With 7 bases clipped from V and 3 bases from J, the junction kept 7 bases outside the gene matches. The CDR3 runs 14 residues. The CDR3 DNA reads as TGTGCCAGCACTTGGACAGGGCGGGACACTGAAGCTTTCTTT. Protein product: CASTWTGRDTEAFF.

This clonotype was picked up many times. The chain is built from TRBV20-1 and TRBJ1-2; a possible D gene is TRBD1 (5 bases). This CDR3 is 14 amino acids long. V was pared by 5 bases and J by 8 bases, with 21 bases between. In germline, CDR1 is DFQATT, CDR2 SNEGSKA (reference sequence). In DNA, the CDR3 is TGCAGTGCTTTTCCCCCAGGGACTCACCGGGGCTACACCTTC. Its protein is CSAFPPGTHRGYTF.

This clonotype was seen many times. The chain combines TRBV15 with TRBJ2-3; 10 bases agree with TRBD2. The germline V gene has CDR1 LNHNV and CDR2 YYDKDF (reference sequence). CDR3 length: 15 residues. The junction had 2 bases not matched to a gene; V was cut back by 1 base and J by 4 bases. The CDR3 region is CATSRAGTSADTQYF. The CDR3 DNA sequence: TGTGCCACCAGCAGAGCCGGGACTAGCGCAGATACGCAGTATTTT.

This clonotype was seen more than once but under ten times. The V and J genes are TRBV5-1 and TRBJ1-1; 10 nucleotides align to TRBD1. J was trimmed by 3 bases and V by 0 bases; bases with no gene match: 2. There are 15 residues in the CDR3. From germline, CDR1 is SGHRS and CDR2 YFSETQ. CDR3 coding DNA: TGCGCCAGCAGCTTGGAGACAGGGGGCCACACTGAAGCTTTCTTT. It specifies CASSLETGGHTEAFF.

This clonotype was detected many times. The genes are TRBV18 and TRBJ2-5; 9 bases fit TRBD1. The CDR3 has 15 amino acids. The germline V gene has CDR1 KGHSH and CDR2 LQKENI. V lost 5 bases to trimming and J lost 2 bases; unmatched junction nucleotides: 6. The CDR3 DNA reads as TGTGCCAGCTCAGTCGGGACAGGGAGTCAAGAGACCCAGTACTTC. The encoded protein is CASSVGTGSQETQYF.

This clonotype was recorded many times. CDR3 sequence (DNA): TGTGCCAGCAGCCCCCGGGACACAGATACGCAGTATTTT. Translating it yields CASSPRDTDTQYF. The chain combines TRBV7-8 with TRBJ2-3; possible D gene TRBD2, 5 bases. V lost 5 bases, J lost 2 bases, and 8 bases lay in between. The CDR3 loop spans 13 amino acids. CDR1 and CDR2 (germline): SGHVS, FQNEAQ. The variable domain in full, completed from reference TRBV7-8 and TRBJ2-3, reads GAGVSQSPRYKVAKRGQDVALRCDPISGHVSLFWYQQALGQGPEFLTYFQNEAQLDKSGLPSDRFFAERPEGSVSTLKIQRTQQEDSAVYLCASSPRDTDTQYFGPGTRLTVL.

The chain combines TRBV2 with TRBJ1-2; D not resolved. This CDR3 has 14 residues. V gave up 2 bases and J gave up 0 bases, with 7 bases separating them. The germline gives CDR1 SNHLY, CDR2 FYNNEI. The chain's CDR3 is CASSELGANYGYTF. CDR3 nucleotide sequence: TGTGCCAGCAGTGAATTGGGAGCTAACTATGGCTACACCTTC. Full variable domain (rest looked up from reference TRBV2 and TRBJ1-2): EPEVTQTPSHQVTQMGQEVILRCVPISNHLYFYWYRQILGQKVEFLVSFYNNEISEKSEIFDDQFSVERPDGSNFTLKIRSTKLEDSAMYFCASSELGANYGYTFGSGTRLTVV.

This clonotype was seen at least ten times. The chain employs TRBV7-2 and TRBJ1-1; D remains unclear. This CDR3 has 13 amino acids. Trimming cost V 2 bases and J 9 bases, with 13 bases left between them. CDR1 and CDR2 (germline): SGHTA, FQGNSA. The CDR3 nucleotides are TGTGCCAGCAGCTTACCCGCATTGCGACAAGCTTTCTTT. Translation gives CASSLPALRQAFF.

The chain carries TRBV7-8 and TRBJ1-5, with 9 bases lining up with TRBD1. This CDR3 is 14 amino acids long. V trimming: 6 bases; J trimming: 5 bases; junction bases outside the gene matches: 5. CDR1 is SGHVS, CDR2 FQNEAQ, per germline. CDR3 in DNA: TGTGCCAGCAGTCAGGGACAGGGCTATCAGCCCCAGCATTTT. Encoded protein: CASSQGQGYQPQHF.